This TCR beta chain was recovered during a study of blood T cells in healthy people across ages. Broader study findings: PBMC samples, being unsorted, prevented any conclusive comparison of naive and antigen-experienced cells.

About this clonotype: Its matching antigen is unknown.

For the second PCR, which ran for about 7 to 11 cycles, a sample-barcoded 5' primer and a J-beta primer mix were used. Each CDR3 protein is one row after TCRdb ran MiXCR on the 5' RACE reads. The sample records about 2 million distinct CDR3 sequences, 40% to 55% being singletons. V was shortened by 0 bases and J by 0 bases, with 16 bases between the two germline ends. The CDR3 contains 18 residues. Per germline, CDR1 SGHRS and CDR2 YFSETQ. V is TRBV5-1 and J is TRBJ2-1; D may be TRBD2 (6 bases). The origin of this receptor is a woman between 40 and 50 years old in good health. Sample: blood. Here the CDR3 DNA reads TGCGCCAGCAGCTTGGAAAGGATTGCGGGGAGCTCCTACAATGAGCAGTTCTTC. It yields the protein CASSLERIAGSSYNEQFF.